This passage covers 16 T cell receptor beta chains from one sample sequenced in a study of T cell repertoires in cytomegalovirus infection. Using its own MiXCR run on the reads, TCRdb lists one record per CDR3 protein. The table includes a few hundred thousand distinct CDR3 sequences, approximately 22% detected once. These TCRs' antigens remain unknown. The specimen was cultured PBMCs, collected from culture after CMV antigen stimulation. These receptors originate from a human donor in good health (CMV status not recorded). Some clones in this sample may be carry-over from other donors' samples.

This clonotype was seen many times. The chain combines TRBV7-2 with TRBJ2-6; D call uncertain. Germline CDR1 and CDR2: SGHTA and FQGNSA. CDR3 length: 15 amino acids. The V end lost 1 base, the J end lost 0 bases, and 4 bases lay between the germline ends. CDR3 loop: CASSLGSSGANVLTF. In nucleotides, the CDR3 is TGTGCCAGCAGCTTAGGGAGCTCTGGGGCCAACGTCCTGACTTTC. Full variable domain (missing parts from reference TRBV7-2 and TRBJ2-6): GAGVSQSPSNKVTEKGKDVELRCDPISGHTALYWYRQSLGQGLEFLIYFQGNSAPDKSGLPSDRFSAERTGGSVSTLTIQRTQQEDSAVYLCASSLGSSGANVLTFGAGSRLTVL.

This clonotype was counted only a few times. The chain joins TRBV7-2 to TRBJ2-1, with TRBD2 as a possible D gene (5 bases). The CDR3 spans 17 residues. Trimming cost V 1 base and J 7 bases, with 20 bases left between them. Germline V gives CDR1 SGHTA, CDR2 FQGNSA. CDR3 coding DNA: TGTGCCAGCAGCTTAGAGTTCGGAGGCGGCCGGAGGAATGAGCAGTTCTTC. Translated: CASSLEFGGGRRNEQFF.

DNA for the CDR3: TGCGCCAGCAGTGAGAGGCTAGCGGGAGGTATTACGCAGTATTTT. This encodes CASSERLAGGITQYF. The chain carries TRBV10-1 and TRBJ2-3; TRBD2 agrees at 11 bases. V was clipped by 2 bases and J by 8 bases; unmatched bases: 6. The CDR3 runs to 15 residues. Germline CDR1 reads WNHNN; CDR2 reads SYGVQD (reference sequence).

This clonotype appeared many times. The chain combines TRBV7-2 with TRBJ2-3, with unresolved D. The CDR3 loop spans 12 amino acids. Germline CDR1 and CDR2: SGHTA and FQGNSA. The V end was cut by 5 bases, the J end by 2 bases, with 5 bases between. The CDR3 DNA reads as TGTGCCAGCAGCCCATTCACAGATACGCAGTATTTT. Encoded protein: CASSPFTDTQYF.

This clonotype was recorded many times. The chain combines TRBV7-2 with TRBJ1-5; D remains unclear. Germline V gives CDR1 SGHTA, CDR2 FQGNSA. The length of the CDR3 is 16 residues. V shed 5 bases and J shed 3 bases, with 17 bases lying between them. Here the CDR3 DNA reads TGTGCCAGCAGCGTCACGGAGTTGGCGTACAATCAGCCCCAGCATTTT. Residues: CASSVTELAYNQPQHF.

This clonotype appeared a few times. This sequence joins TRBV27 and TRBJ2-7; TRBD2 matches at 14 bases. This CDR3 contains 15 residues. Germline-derived CDR1 and CDR2 are MNHEY and SMNVEV (reference sequence). Trimming removed 7 bases from V and 6 bases from J; junction bases left unmatched: 8. The CDR3, as DNA: TGTGCCAGCAAACCCCCGGGACTAGCGGGAGTCGAGCAGTACTTC. This sequence encodes CASKPPGLAGVEQYF.

The V and J genes are TRBV6-2 or TRBV6-3 and TRBJ2-5, with 12 bases aligning to TRBD2. CDR3 length equals 16 residues. Germline-derived CDR1 and CDR2 are MNHEY and SVGEGT. The trim removed 2 bases at V and 3 bases at J, leaving 4 bases unmatched. The CDR3 spells CASSYTRLAGEETQYF. The CDR3 bases are TGTGCCAGCAGTTACACCCGACTAGCGGGAGAAGAGACCCAGTACTTC.

This clonotype was counted a few times. V and J are TRBV7-9 and TRBJ2-1; TRBD2 is a possible D gene (5 bases). The ends were cut back, 5 bases at V and 0 bases at J, with 14 bases in the middle. The V gene's germline CDR1 is SEHNR and CDR2 FQNEAQ (reference sequence). CDR3 size: 16 residues. The CDR3 region is CASSLWTASSYNEQFF. The CDR3 coding sequence is TGTGCCAGCAGCCTGTGGACTGCGAGCTCCTACAATGAGCAGTTCTTC.

The table lists this clonotype with many counts. The chain couples TRBV7-2 to TRBJ2-5, with D unresolved. The V end was cut by 5 bases, the J end by 5 bases, with 18 bases between. The CDR3 runs 15 residues. Germline lookup yields CDR1 SGHTA and CDR2 FQGNSA. Here the CDR3 DNA reads TGTGCCAGCAGCCTCAACTCCGGTAGTAGGGAGACCCAGTACTTC. Translating gives CASSLNSGSRETQYF.

This chain joins TRBV27 and TRBJ2-3, with TRBD1 as a possible D gene (6 bases). Trimming removed 4 bases at V and 2 bases at J, with 10 bases between. Germline CDR1 and CDR2: MNHEY and SMNVEV (reference sequence). The CDR3 covers 14 residues. CDR3 sequence reads: CASSYDRSTDTQYF. The CDR3 DNA follows: TGTGCCAGCAGTTATGACAGGTCCACAGATACGCAGTATTTT.

The J gene is TRBJ1-4, the V gene TRBV18; 10 bases line up with TRBD1. The J segment lost 4 bases and the V segment lost 4 bases, leaving 3 bases of the junction unmatched. The CDR3 covers 15 residues. The germline V gene has CDR1 KGHSH and CDR2 LQKENI. CDR3 loop: CASSRGTGVNEKLFF. Written as DNA, the CDR3 is TGTGCCAGCTCACGAGGGACAGGGGTTAATGAAAAACTGTTTTTT.

The V and J genes are TRBV28 and TRBJ1-1, with 7 nucleotides matching TRBD1. The CDR3 sequence is 15 residues long. Germline V gene sequence: CDR1 MDHEN, CDR2 SYDVKM. With V trimmed by 6 bases and J by 1 base, 8 bases remained unmatched. The CDR3 sequence is CASRLRTGQNTEAFF. Here the CDR3 DNA reads TGTGCCAGCAGACTCCGGACAGGACAGAACACTGAAGCTTTCTTT. The whole variable domain, remainder taken from reference TRBV28 and TRBJ1-1, is DVKVTQSSRYLVKRTGEKVFLECVQDMDHENMFWYRQDPGLGLRLIYFSYDVKMKEKGDIPEGYSVSREKKERFSLILESASTNQTSMYLCASRLRTGQNTEAFFGQGTRLTVV.

This clonotype was seen repeatedly, ten times or more. The chain is built from TRBV7-8 and TRBJ1-1, with TRBD1 identical over 9 bases. The CDR3 is made up of 15 amino acids. V was clipped by 1 base and J by 5 bases; unmatched bases: 5. Looked up from germline, CDR1 is SGHVS and CDR2 is FQNEAQ. The CDR3 region is CASSLGDRARTEAFF. In DNA, the CDR3 is TGTGCCAGCAGCTTAGGGGACAGGGCAAGGACTGAAGCTTTCTTT.

The chain couples TRBV10-3 to TRBJ2-1; D remains unclear. From germline, CDR1 is ENHRY and CDR2 SYGVKD. The CDR3 is 15 amino acids. Between the trimmed V and J ends, which lost 0 bases and 7 bases, there was a span of 13 bases. CDR3 coding DNA: TGTGCCATCAGTGAGTCGAACGGCGCCCCTAATGAGCAGTTCTTC. It is translated as CAISESNGAPNEQFF.

This clonotype was recorded at least ten times. The rearrangement uses TRBV7-2 and TRBJ2-5, with a weak D call TRBD2 (6 bases). The length of the CDR3 is 14 residues. Trimming removed 1 base at V and 2 bases at J, with 8 bases between. Looked up from germline, CDR1 is SGHTA and CDR2 is FQGNSA. Here the CDR3 reads CASSLDGRQETQYF. The CDR3 DNA reads as TGTGCCAGCAGCTTAGACGGGAGACAAGAGACCCAGTACTTC.

This clonotype was found a few times. The rearrangement joins TRBV6-2 or TRBV6-3 to TRBJ1-5; D is unclear. The V gene lost 7 bases and the J gene lost 0 bases, with 10 bases spanning the gap. The germline CDR1 and CDR2 sequences are MNHEY and SVGEGT. This CDR3 is 14 amino acids long. CDR3 sequence: CASTGTDSNQPQHF. DNA for the CDR3: TGTGCCAGCACAGGAACGGATAGCAATCAGCCCCAGCATTTT.